This is a list of T cell receptor beta chains from one sample in a study of T cell changes during pregnancy in multiple sclerosis. Assay used: immunoSEQ multiplex PCR; TCRdb lists only in-frame clones, some missing. The sample includes about 100,000 clones, approximately 90% of them seen just once. The sequencing used peripheral blood, collected in the second trimester of pregnancy. Source of these receptors: a female donor with multiple sclerosis, enrolled in a pregnancy study. CDR3s include the opening cysteine and the closing phenylalanine or tryptophan. A D gene is named only where the DNA matches it firmly. Not all rows give a size; the values are once, few, many and, for expanded clones, a class.

d_call clone_size j_call v_call cdr3_nt cdr3_aa
. . TRBJ1-1 TRBV2 TGTGCCAGCAGTTGGACAGTGAACACTGAAGCTTTCTTT CASSWTVNTEAFF
. . TRBJ2-7 TRBV6-5 TGTGCCAGCAGTCCACAGGGCCACGAGCAGTACTTC CASSPQGHEQYF
. . TRBJ2-6 TRBV6-1 TGTGCCAGCAGTGCCGCCCCGTGGCCCGGAGGACCTGGGGCCAACGTCCTGACTTTC CASSAAPWPGGPGANVLTF
. . TRBJ2-1 TRBV12-5 TGTGCTAGTGGCTCCCCTACCCGTACCGCGCAGTTCTTC CASGSPTRTAQFF
TRBD1 . TRBJ1-1 TRBV2 TGTGCCAGCAGCCGGACAGGGTTCCCTGAAGCTTTCTTT CASSRTGFPEAFF
TRBD1 . TRBJ2-7 TRBV5-1 TGCGCCAGCGCACCCGGGACAGGGGTCAACGAGCAGTACTTC CASAPGTGVNEQYF
TRBD1 . TRBJ1-4 TRBV2 TGTGCCAGCAGTGCTTCGACAGGGGGAGCAACTAATGAAAAACTGTTTTTT CASSASTGGATNEKLFF
TRBD2 once TRBJ2-1 TRBV2 TGTGCCAGCAGTGAGGGACTAGCCTTCTCCTACAATGAGCAGTTCTTC CASSEGLAFSYNEQFF
. . TRBJ1-1 TRBV5-4 TGTGCCAGCAGCGGCATCTGGAACACTGAAGCTTTCTTT CASSGIWNTEAFF
. . TRBJ2-5 TRBV4-2 TGTGCCAGCAGCCAAGGTGAGGGCCGGGGAGAGACCCAGTACTTC CASSQGEGRGETQYF
TRBD2 . TRBJ2-5 TRBV18 TGTGCCAGCTCACCACTCAGCGGGGTACTACAAGAGACCCAGTACTTC CASSPLSGVLQETQYF
TRBD2 . TRBJ2-5 TRBV13 TGTGCCAGCAGCTTCCCAGCGGGGGGCGAAGAGACCCAGTACTTC CASSFPAGGEETQYF
TRBD2 . TRBJ2-2 TRBV30 TGTGCCTGGAGTTTTAGCGGGAGAGTTACCGGGGAGCTGTTTTTT CAWSFSGRVTGELFF
. . TRBJ1-5 TRBV5-5 TGTGCCAGCAGCCGGGATAGCAATCAGCCCCAGCATTTT CASSRDSNQPQHF
. . TRBJ2-2 TRBV5-4 TGTGCCAGCAGCTCGCCTAGCGTGGCGAACACCGGGGAGCTGTTTTTT CASSSPSVANTGELFF
TRBD1 . TRBJ2-3 TRBV7-9 TGTGCCAGCAGCGATATTACAGGGGCCAAGGGTACGCAGTATTTT CASSDITGAKGTQYF
. . TRBJ1-6 TRBV6-5 TGTGCCAGCAGACCTACCGGAGGGGTTTATTCACCCCTCCACTTT CASRPTGGVYSPLHF
TRBD1 once TRBJ2-7 TRBV19 TGTGCCAGTAGTGGGACAGGAGCTTCCTACGAGCAGTACTTC CASSGTGASYEQYF
. . TRBJ2-7 TRBV28 TGTGCCAGCAGTCCCGGCGGGTTGGGTGCGACCTACGAGCAGTACTTC CASSPGGLGATYEQYF
. . TRBJ2-5 TRBV5-4 TGTGCCAGCAGCTCCCTCGGTAGAGAGACCCAGTACTTC CASSSLGRETQYF
. . TRBJ1-5 TRBV27 TGTGCCAGCAGCCCGCGGGGGGGTGGGGTTCGGGCCCAGCATTTT CASSPRGGGVRAQHF
TRBD1 . TRBJ1-3 TRBV6-5 TGTGCCAGCAGTCAAGGGACAGGGGGAAACACCATATATTTT CASSQGTGGNTIYF
. . TRBJ1-4 TRBV5-4 TGTGCCAGCAGCTTGAGGGGAACTAATGAAAAACTGTTTTTT CASSLRGTNEKLFF
. . TRBJ1-1 TRBV19 TGTGCCAGTAGGGACCCGGGGGGCAAGGGTGAAGCTTTCTTT CASRDPGGKGEAFF
. . TRBJ1-1 TRBV2 TGTGCCAGCAGAGGACTCAGGAACACTGAAGCTTTCTTT CASRGLRNTEAFF
TRBD1 . TRBJ1-5 TRBV5-1 TGCGCCAGCAGCTTGGAGGGACAGGGTTACCAGCCCCAGCATTTT CASSLEGQGYQPQHF
. . TRBJ1-2 TRBV4-2 TGTGCCAGCAGCCAAGAGCGCAGGATTGATGGCTACACCTTC CASSQERRIDGYTF
. . TRBJ2-7 TRBV6-5 TGTGCCAGCAGTTACAGCGGTTCAGGTTGGTCCTACGAGCAGTACTTC CASSYSGSGWSYEQYF
TRBD2 . TRBJ2-1 TRBV5-1 TGCGCCAGCAGCCCCAGGACTAGCGGGGGGAATGAGCAGTTCTTC CASSPRTSGGNEQFF